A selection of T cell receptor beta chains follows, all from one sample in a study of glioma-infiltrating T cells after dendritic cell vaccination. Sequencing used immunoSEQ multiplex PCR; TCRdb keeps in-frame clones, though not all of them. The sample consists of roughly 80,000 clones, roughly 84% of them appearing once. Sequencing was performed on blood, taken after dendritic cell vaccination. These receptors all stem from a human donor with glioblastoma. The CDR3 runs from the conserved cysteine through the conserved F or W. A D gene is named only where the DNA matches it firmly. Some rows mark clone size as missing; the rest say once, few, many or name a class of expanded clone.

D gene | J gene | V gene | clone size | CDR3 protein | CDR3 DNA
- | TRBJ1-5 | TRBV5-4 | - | CASSNDGGSNQPQHF | TGTGCCAGCAGTAATGACGGCGGGTCCAATCAGCCCCAGCATTTT
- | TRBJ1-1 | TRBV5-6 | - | CASSKYRSGVTEAFF | TGTGCCAGCAGCAAATACAGGTCTGGGGTGACTGAAGCTTTCTTT
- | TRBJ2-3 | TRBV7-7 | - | CASSPLGPSTDTQYF | TGTGCCAGCAGCCCTCTGGGCCCTAGCACAGATACGCAGTATTTT
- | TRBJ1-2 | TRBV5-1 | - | CASSSGANYGYTF | TGCGCCAGCAGCAGTGGAGCTAACTATGGCTACACCTTC
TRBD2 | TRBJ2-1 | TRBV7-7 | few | CASSPGAGGEQFF | TGTGCTAGCAGCCCAGGGGCGGGGGGAGAGCAGTTCTTC
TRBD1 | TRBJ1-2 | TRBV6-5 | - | CASSKHRGGYTF | TGTGCCAGCAGTAAACACAGGGGTGGCTACACCTTC
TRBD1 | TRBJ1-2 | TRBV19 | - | CASSTRTGRNGYTF | TGTGCCAGTAGTACCCGGACAGGGAGGAATGGCTACACCTTC
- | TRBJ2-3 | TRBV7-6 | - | CASSSPGEDTQYF | TGTGCCAGCAGCTCGCCGGGGGAAGATACGCAGTATTTT
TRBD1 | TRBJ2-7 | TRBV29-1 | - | CSVCGGNRGYHEQYF | TGCAGCGTTTGTGGGGGAAACAGGGGGTATCACGAGCAGTACTTC
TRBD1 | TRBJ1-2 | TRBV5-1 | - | CASSLEGGPHGYTF | TGCGCCAGCAGCTTGGAAGGGGGCCCCCATGGCTACACCTTC
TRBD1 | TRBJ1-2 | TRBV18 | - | CASSTGQGNYGYTF | TGTGCCAGCTCAACGGGACAGGGTAACTATGGCTACACCTTC
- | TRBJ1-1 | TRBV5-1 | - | CASSLKQDHTEAFF | TGCGCCAGCAGCTTGAAACAGGACCACACTGAAGCTTTCTTT
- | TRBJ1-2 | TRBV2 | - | CASGGTGNYGYTF | TGTGCCAGCGGGGGGACGGGGAACTATGGCTACACCTTC
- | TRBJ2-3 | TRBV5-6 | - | CASSHRDSKADTQYF | TGTGCCAGCAGCCACCGGGACTCCAAGGCAGATACGCAGTATTTT
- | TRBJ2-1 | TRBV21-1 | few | CASSNYPQRELGNEQFF | TGTGCCAGCAGCAATTACCCTCAGCGGGAGTTGGGCAATGAGCAGTTCTTC
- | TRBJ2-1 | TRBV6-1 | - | CASRAGLDEQFF | TGTGCCAGCAGGGCGGGGCTAGATGAGCAGTTCTTC
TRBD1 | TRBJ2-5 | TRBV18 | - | CASSPAGQGDFETQYF | TGTGCCAGCTCACCCGCCGGACAGGGTGATTTCGAGACCCAGTACTTC
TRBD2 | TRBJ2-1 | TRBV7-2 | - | CASSLLAGTSNEQFF | TGTGCCAGCAGCTTACTAGCGGGGACCTCGAATGAGCAGTTCTTC
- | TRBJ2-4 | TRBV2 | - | CASSAEIGAKNIQYF | TGTGCCAGCAGTGCCGAAATCGGGGCCAAAAACATTCAGTACTTC
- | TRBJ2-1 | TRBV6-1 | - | CASRASLTGNEQFF | TGTGCCAGCAGGGCCAGTCTCACGGGGAATGAGCAGTTCTTC
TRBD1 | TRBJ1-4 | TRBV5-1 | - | CASSLQGHNEKLFF | TGCGCCAGCAGTTTACAGGGGCACAATGAAAAACTGTTTTTT
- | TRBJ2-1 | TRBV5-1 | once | CASSLNLGRGNEQFF | TGCGCCAGCAGCCTTAACTTGGGCCGGGGCAATGAGCAGTTCTTC
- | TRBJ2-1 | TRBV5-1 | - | CASSFRGTYNEQFF | TGCGCCAGCAGCTTTCGGGGGACCTACAATGAGCAGTTCTTC
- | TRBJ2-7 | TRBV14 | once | CASSQVDSYEQYF | TGTGCCAGCAGCCAAGTGGACAGCTACGAGCAGTACTTC